These 11 T cell receptor beta chains originate from one sample sequenced in a study. One entry per CDR3 protein, called by TCRdb with MiXCR from the 5' RACE reads. The top ten clones hold roughly 4.5% of a sample with 35,000 to 50,000 distinct CDR3 sequences, more than 20% of them seen once. The sorted Tregs were CD4+CD25+CD127-/low cells. The sequenced sample was Tregs sorted from a lymph node. The receptors were sampled from a female donor with breast cancer.

In this sample, this clonotype turned up a few times. CDR3 sequence (DNA): TGTGCCAGCAGTTTGCGGGCCACCTACGAGCAGTACTTC. Protein sequence: CASSLRATYEQYF. The V and J genes are TRBV12-3 or TRBV12-4 and TRBJ2-7; the D gene is possibly TRBD2 (5 bases). Trimming removed 3 bases at V and 2 bases at J, with 8 bases between. The CDR3 is made up of 13 amino acids.

The chain joins TRBV11-2 to TRBJ2-4; 7 bases line up with TRBD1. Trimming removed 1 base from V and 0 bases from J; junction bases left unmatched: 3. Germline assignment: CDR1 SGHAT and CDR2 FQNNGV. The CDR3 contains 16 residues. The CDR3 reads CASSLGQGVAKNIQYF. CDR3 DNA: TGTGCCAGCAGCTTAGGGCAGGGGGTAGCCAAAAACATTCAGTACTTC.

The chain links TRBV28 to TRBJ1-5; tentatively, D is TRBD1 (5 bases). With 4 bases removed from V and 1 base from J, the gap between germline ends came to 17 bases. CDR1 and CDR2 (germline): MDHEN, SYDVKM. This CDR3 has 17 amino acids. The CDR3 region is CASSSHWGSSSNQPQHF. The CDR3 DNA follows: TGTGCCAGCAGTTCCCATTGGGGGTCGTCGAGCAATCAGCCCCAGCATTTT.

There are a few counts of this clonotype. Since a much larger clone is just one base distant, this may be a read error. This chain joins TRBV12-3 or TRBV12-4 and TRBJ1-2, with D possibly being TRBD1 (6 bases). This CDR3 contains 15 residues. Trimming left V 4 bases short and J 4 bases short, with 16 bases between. For the CDR3, the DNA is TGTGCCAGCAGTTCTAGTCCAGGGGCTCCCTATGGCTACACCTTC. This translates into CASSSSPGAPYGYTF.

This chain joins TRBV5-1 and TRBJ2-5, with a tentative D call TRBD1 (5 bases). Germline CDR1 reads SGHRS; CDR2 reads YFSETQ. The length of the CDR3 is 13 residues. V was shortened by 4 bases and J by 5 bases, with 12 bases between the two germline ends. The DNA of the CDR3 is TGCGCCAGCAGCGGGGCTCCTGGGGAGACCCAGTACTTC. Protein product: CASSGAPGETQYF.

The chain has TRBV18 and TRBJ2-7; 11 bases match TRBD2. The CDR3 consists of 15 residues. J lost 6 bases, V lost 4 bases, and 8 bases had no gene match. Germline values: CDR1 KGHSH, CDR2 LQKENI. CDR3 nucleotides: TGTGCCAGCTCACAACTAGCGGGGGATTTAGGCGAGCAGTACTTC. This encodes CASSQLAGDLGEQYF.

V and J are TRBV20-1 and TRBJ2-2; D unresolved. The CDR3 is 12 residues long. The V end was cut by 7 bases, the J end by 6 bases, with 12 bases between. Germline V gene data show CDR1 as DFQATT and CDR2 as SNEGSKA (reference sequence). CDR3 sequence: CSGARLPGELFF. In nucleotides, the CDR3 is TGCAGTGGAGCGCGATTACCCGGGGAGCTGTTTTTT.

This clonotype was counted many times. The chain links TRBV9 to TRBJ2-3, with 9 bases aligning to TRBD2. With V trimmed by 3 bases and J by 4 bases, 9 bases remained unmatched. In germline, CDR1 is SGDLS, CDR2 YYNGEE. This CDR3 has 16 amino acids. In DNA, the CDR3 is TGTGCCAGCAGCGCCCTCGCGGGAGGGCCGGCAGATACGCAGTATTTT. It encodes CASSALAGGPADTQYF.

This clonotype was detected many times. The chain combines TRBV7-2 with TRBJ2-5, with 7 bases lining up with TRBD2. The length of the CDR3 is 17 residues. Germline V CDR1 and CDR2: SGHTA, FQGNSA. Trimming removed 5 bases from V and 2 bases from J; junction bases left unmatched: 14. Here the CDR3 reads CASSEDHPSRGQETQYF. The CDR3 DNA reads as TGTGCCAGCAGCGAGGACCACCCCTCGCGGGGGCAAGAGACCCAGTACTTC.

This chain links TRBV7-2 with TRBJ1-2, with D unclear. The CDR3 has 13 amino acids. Trimming removed 5 bases from V and 2 bases from J, with 9 bases in between. CDR1 and CDR2 (germline): SGHTA, FQGNSA. The CDR3: CASSLDPNYGYTF. CDR3 DNA sequence: TGTGCCAGCAGCCTAGACCCCAACTATGGCTACACCTTC.

This clonotype was observed a handful of times. The chain is built from TRBV7-9 and TRBJ2-5; D is possibly TRBD1 (5 bases). Germline lookup yields CDR1 SEHNR and CDR2 FQNEAQ (reference sequence). This CDR3 comprises 13 residues. The V end lost 3 bases, the J end lost 2 bases, and 7 bases lay between the germline ends. In DNA, the CDR3 is TGTGCCAGCAGCTTGGACATACAAGAGACCCAGTACTTC. It codes for CASSLDIQETQYF. Full variable domain (rest looked up from reference TRBV7-9 and TRBJ2-5): DTGVSQNPRHKITKRGQNVTFRCDPISEHNRLYWYRQTLGQGPEFLTYFQNEAQLEKSRLLSDRFSAERPKGSFSTLEIQRTEQGDSAMYLCASSLDIQETQYFGPGTRLLVL.